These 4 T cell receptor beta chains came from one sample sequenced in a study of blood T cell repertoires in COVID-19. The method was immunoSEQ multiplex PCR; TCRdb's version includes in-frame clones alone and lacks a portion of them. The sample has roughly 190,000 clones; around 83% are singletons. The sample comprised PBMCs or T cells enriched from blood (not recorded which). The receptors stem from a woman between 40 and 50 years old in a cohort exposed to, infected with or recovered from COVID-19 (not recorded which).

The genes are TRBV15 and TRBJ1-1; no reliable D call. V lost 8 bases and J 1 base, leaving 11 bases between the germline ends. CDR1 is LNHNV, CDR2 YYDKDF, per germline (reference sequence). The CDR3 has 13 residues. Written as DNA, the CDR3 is TGTGCCACCTCAGAGGGAAGGAACACTGAAGCTTTCTTT. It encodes CATSEGRNTEAFF.

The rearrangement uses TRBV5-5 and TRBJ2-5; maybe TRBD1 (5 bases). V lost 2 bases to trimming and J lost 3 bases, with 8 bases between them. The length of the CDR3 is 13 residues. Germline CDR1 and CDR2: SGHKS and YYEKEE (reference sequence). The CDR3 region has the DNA TGTGCCAGCAGCTTTTCCAGGGAAGAGACCCAGTACTTC. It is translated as CASSFSREETQYF.

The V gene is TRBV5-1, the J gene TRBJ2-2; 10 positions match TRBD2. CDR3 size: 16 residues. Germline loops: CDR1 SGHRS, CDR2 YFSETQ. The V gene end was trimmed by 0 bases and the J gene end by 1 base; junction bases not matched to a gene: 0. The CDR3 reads CASSLGTSGNTGELFF. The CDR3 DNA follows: TGCGCCAGCAGCTTGGGGACTAGCGGGAACACCGGGGAGCTGTTTTTT.

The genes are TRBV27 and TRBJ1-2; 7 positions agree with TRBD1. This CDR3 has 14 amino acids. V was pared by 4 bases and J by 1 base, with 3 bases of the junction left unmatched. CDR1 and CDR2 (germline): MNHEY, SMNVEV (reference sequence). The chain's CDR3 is CASSYRGHNYGYTF. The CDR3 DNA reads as TGTGCCAGCAGTTACAGGGGACATAACTATGGCTACACCTTC.